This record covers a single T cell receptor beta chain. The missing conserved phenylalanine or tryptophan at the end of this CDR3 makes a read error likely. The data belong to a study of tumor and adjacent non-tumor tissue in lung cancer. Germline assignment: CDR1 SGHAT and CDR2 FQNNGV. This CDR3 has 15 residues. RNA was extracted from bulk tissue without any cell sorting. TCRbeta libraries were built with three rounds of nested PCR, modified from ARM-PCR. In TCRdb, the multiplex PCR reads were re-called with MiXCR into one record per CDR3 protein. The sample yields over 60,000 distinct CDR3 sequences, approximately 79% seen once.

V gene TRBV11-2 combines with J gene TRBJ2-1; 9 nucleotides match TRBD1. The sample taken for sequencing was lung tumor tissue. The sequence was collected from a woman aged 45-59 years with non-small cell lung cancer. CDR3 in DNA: TGTGCAAGAAGCTTCGTGGGACAGGGTCACAATGAGCAGTTCCTC. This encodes CARSFVGQGHNEQFL.